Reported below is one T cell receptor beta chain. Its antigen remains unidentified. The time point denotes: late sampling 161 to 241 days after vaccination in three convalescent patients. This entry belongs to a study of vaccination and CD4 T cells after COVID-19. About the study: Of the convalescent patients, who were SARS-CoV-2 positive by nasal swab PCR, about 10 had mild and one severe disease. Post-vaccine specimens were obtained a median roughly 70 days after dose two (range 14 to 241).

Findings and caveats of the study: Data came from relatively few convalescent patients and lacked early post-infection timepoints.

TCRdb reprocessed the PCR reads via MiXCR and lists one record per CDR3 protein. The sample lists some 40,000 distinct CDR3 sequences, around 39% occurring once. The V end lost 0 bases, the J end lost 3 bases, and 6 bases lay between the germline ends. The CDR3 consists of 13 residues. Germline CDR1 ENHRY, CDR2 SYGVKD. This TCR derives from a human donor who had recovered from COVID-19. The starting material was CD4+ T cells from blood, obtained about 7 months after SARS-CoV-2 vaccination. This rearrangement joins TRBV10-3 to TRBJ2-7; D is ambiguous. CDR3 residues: CAISESAGYEQYF. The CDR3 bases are TGTGCCATCAGTGAGTCGGCCGGCTACGAGCAGTACTTC.